This TCR beta chain was profiled in a study of beta chain features in type 1 diabetes. Reverse transcribing all isolated RNA meant expressed TCRB transcripts were sequenced. Some clones are missing from TCRdb's copy, which holds only in-frame ones; the method was immunoSEQ multiplex PCR. Here the sample spans hundreds of thousands of clones, roughly 16% being singletons. Staining for CD45RO/CCR7/CD25/CD127/CD95/CD27 allowed sorting of CD4+ naive, central memory, regulatory and stem cell-like memory cells. Sorted cells reached over 98% purity in every population. Study findings and constraints: High-TCR-expressing cells could be over-represented by cDNA sequencing. In the patient group, naive, central memory and Treg TCRB repertoires seemed more alike than in the healthy donor group.

The CDR3 sequence is 16 residues long. CDR1 SGHVS and CDR2 FQNEAQ come from the germline V gene. Trimming pared 8 bases from V and 1 base from J, leaving 20 bases between. Regarding this clone: What it recognizes is unknown.

This chain uses TRBV7-8 with TRBJ2-5; perhaps D is TRBD1 or TRBD2 (5 bases each). Sample: naive CD4+ T cells from blood. The sequence was collected from a man aged 18-30 years in good health. The CDR3 DNA sequence: TGTGCCAGCGGGTACGAGAGGGGCGGAGCCCAAGAGACCCAGTACTTC. Residues: CASGYERGGAQETQYF.